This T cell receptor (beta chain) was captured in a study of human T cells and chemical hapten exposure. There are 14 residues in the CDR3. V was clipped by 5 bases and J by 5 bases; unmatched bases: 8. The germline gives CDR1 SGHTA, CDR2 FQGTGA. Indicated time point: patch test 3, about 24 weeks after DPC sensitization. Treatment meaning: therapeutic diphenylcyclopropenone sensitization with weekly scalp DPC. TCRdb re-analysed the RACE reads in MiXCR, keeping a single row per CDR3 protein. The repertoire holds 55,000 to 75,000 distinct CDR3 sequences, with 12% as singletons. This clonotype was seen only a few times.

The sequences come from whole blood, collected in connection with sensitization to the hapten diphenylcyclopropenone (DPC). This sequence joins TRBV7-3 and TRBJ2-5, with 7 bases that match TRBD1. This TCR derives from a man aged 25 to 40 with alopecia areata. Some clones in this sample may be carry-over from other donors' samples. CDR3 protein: CASSPSTGSETQYF. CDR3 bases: TGTGCCAGCAGCCCCTCGACAGGGTCGGAGACCCAGTACTTC.